These T cell receptor beta chains were read from a single sample in a study of blood T cell repertoires in COVID-19. Using immunoSEQ multiplex PCR, the repertoire was profiled, and TCRdb retains in-frame clones only, with some absent. The repertoire holds approximately 260,000 clones, around 90% seen once, with 10% in the top ten. The sequencing sample was made of peripheral blood. All receptors come from a woman aged 70 to 79 with COVID-19, enrolled during active disease. Both conserved end residues are trimmed from each CDR3. Each record gives: J gene, V gene, CDR3 length, CDR3 protein.

J: TRBJ1-2; V: TRBV5-6; length: 14; CDR3: ASSQRTGRGYYGYT
J: TRBJ1-2; V: TRBV7-3; length: 12; CDR3: ASSLDYRGRGYT
J: TRBJ1-5; V: TRBV5-1; length: 13; CDR3: ASSLAPGSNQPQH
J: TRBJ1-1; V: TRBV3-1/TRBV3-2; length: 11; CDR3: ASSQNILTEAF
J: TRBJ2-3; V: TRBV28; length: 12; CDR3: ASQSGGVTDTQY
J: TRBJ2-7; V: TRBV19; length: 14; CDR3: ASSPGQGENSYEQY
J: TRBJ2-1; V: TRBV28; length: 11; CDR3: ASSSQGYNEQF
J: TRBJ2-3; V: TRBV5-1; length: 12; CDR3: ASSSGGITDTQY
J: TRBJ2-3; V: TRBV19; length: 13; CDR3: ASSLDRGSTDTQY
J: TRBJ2-3; V: TRBV19; length: 15; CDR3: ASSREHWDRGEDTQY
J: TRBJ1-5; V: TRBV18; length: 14; CDR3: ASSPPVQGGNQPQH